A selection of T cell receptor beta chains follows, all from one sample in a study of T cell clonotyping in hematopoietic cell transplantation. The table came from immunoSEQ multiplex PCR; TCRdb's copy has only in-frame clones and leaves some out. The sample has approximately 44,000 clones, 95% seen once. Sequencing was performed on peripheral blood mononuclear cells. The receptors stem from a man under 40 in good health. Some clones in this sample may be carry-over from other donors' samples. CDR3s include the opening cysteine and the closing phenylalanine or tryptophan. Each record gives: CDR3 length, V gene, D gene, clone size, J gene, CDR3 protein, CDR3 DNA. The D gene is left open where the match is weak. Only some rows state a clone size, as once, few, many or a class for expanded clones.

>17|TRBV11-2|TRBD1|.|TRBJ1-4
CASSLLTGTVGNEKLFF
TGTGCCAGCAGCTTGTTGACCGGGACAGTTGGGAATGAAAAACTGTTTTTT
>13|TRBV30|TRBD2|.|TRBJ2-5
CAWGARGVETQYF
TGTGCCTGGGGGGCCCGGGGGGTGGAGACCCAGTACTTC
>13|TRBV7-9|TRBD1|.|TRBJ1-1
CATRDSMNTEAFF
TGTGCCACCAGGGACAGTATGAACACTGAAGCTTTCTTT
>15|TRBV6-5|.|.|TRBJ1-5
CASRPQGLSNQPQHF
TGTGCCAGCAGACCTCAGGGGTTAAGCAATCAGCCCCAGCATTTT
>12|TRBV6-1|.|.|TRBJ1-3
CASSETGYTIYF
TGTGCCAGCAGTGAGACCGGGTACACCATATATTTT
>15|TRBV11-2|TRBD2|.|TRBJ2-3
CASSSLAGEVKTQYF
TGTGCCAGCAGCTCCCTAGCGGGTGAAGTGAAGACGCAGTATTTT
>13|TRBV29-1|.|.|TRBJ2-1
CSVGGYQRNEQFF
TGCAGCGTTGGTGGTTACCAGAGGAATGAGCAGTTCTTC
>15|TRBV15|.|.|TRBJ1-6
CATSRDRGVASPLHF
TGTGCCACCAGCAGAGATCGCGGGGTCGCTTCACCCCTCCACTTT
>15|TRBV5-8|TRBD2|.|TRBJ2-5
CASSFLAGGQETQYF
TGTGCCAGCAGCTTCCTAGCGGGAGGGCAAGAGACCCAGTACTTC
>14|TRBV10-1|.|once|TRBJ1-6
CASSTGNYNSPLHF
TGCGCCAGCAGTACAGGGAACTATAATTCACCCCTCCACTTT
>14|TRBV9|.|.|TRBJ2-2
CASSVVANTGELFF
TGTGCCAGCAGCGTAGTGGCGAACACCGGGGAGCTGTTTTTT
>13|TRBV18|TRBD1|.|TRBJ1-2
CASSRETGDGYTF
TGTGCCAGCTCAAGGGAGACAGGGGATGGCTACACCTTC
>13|TRBV2|.|.|TRBJ2-3
CASRVGGPDTQYF
TGTGCCAGCCGGGTGGGGGGGCCGGATACGCAGTATTTT
>13|TRBV9|.|once|TRBJ1-3
CASSTTTRGTIYF
TGTGCCAGCAGCACTACTACTCGAGGGACCATATATTTT
>14|TRBV6-5|.|.|TRBJ2-7
CASRTGTTFTEQYF
TGTGCCAGCAGGACCGGGACGACCTTCACGGAGCAGTACTTC
>14|TRBV19|.|.|TRBJ2-5
CASSITGAQETQYF
TGTGCCAGTAGTATAACCGGGGCACAAGAGACCCAGTACTTC
>16|TRBV7-2|TRBD2|.|TRBJ2-1
CATTQHSGASYNEQFF
TGTGCCACCACCCAGCATAGCGGGGCCAGCTACAATGAGCAGTTCTTC
>15|TRBV4-2|.|.|TRBJ2-7
CASSPEPGFGLEQYF
TGTGCCAGCAGCCCCGAGCCGGGATTCGGCCTCGAGCAGTACTTC
>17|TRBV5-8|.|.|TRBJ2-2
CATVRTVLSRGTGELFF
TGTGCCACCGTTCGGACAGTCCTGTCCCGGGGAACCGGGGAGCTGTTTTTT
>13|TRBV30|.|.|TRBJ2-2
CAWIRANTGELFF
TGTGCCTGGATTCGAGCGAACACCGGGGAGCTGTTTTTT
>16|TRBV7-8|TRBD2|once|TRBJ2-2
CASSFGLAVNTGELFF
TGTGCCAGCAGCTTCGGACTAGCCGTGAACACCGGGGAGCTGTTTTTT
>13|TRBV6-6|TRBD1|.|TRBJ1-1
CASSLGQGTEAFF
TGTGCCAGCAGCCTTGGACAGGGCACTGAAGCTTTCTTT